This T cell receptor beta chain was captured in a study of blood T cells in healthy people across ages. The total RNA that was extracted per sample amounted to at least 5 micrograms. V lost 0 bases to trimming and J lost 4 bases; unmatched junction nucleotides: 4. The CDR3 is 16 residues long. Germline CDR1 MDHEN, CDR2 SYDVKM. Regarding this clonotype: Antigen: not known.

A second PCR of about 6 to 11 cycles used a sample-barcoded 5' primer and a J-beta primer mix. Each cDNA molecule was tagged by a template-switch adaptor that had 12 random nucleotides. Each CDR3 protein is one row after TCRdb ran MiXCR on the 5' RACE reads. The profile covers 1,100,000 or so distinct CDR3 sequences, with under 55% appearing a single time and around 18% taken by the ten largest. Findings of the study overall: In long-lived donors, naive CD4+ cell counts and diversity exceeded those of aged donors.

The chain employs TRBV28 and TRBJ1-5; 9 bases align to TRBD1. The receptor was isolated from a woman aged 60-75 years in good health. Specimen: blood. CDR3 loop: CASSLWGTGKNQPQHF. The CDR3 DNA reads TGTGCCAGCAGTTTATGGGGGACAGGGAAGAATCAGCCCCAGCATTTT.